The next 30 T cell receptor beta chains were all read from a single sample in a study of cytomegalovirus exposure and HLA in healthy donors. Use of 60 Vbeta and 13 Jbeta primers characterized the PCR. Sequencing was performed with immunoSEQ multiplex PCR; in TCRdb, only in-frame clones are kept and a portion is missing. This sample has 59,000 or so clones; about four fifths occur once, and the top ten carry 6.5% to 8.5%. Sequenced material: PBMCs. These receptor sequences come from a man younger than 45 in good health and CMV-seropositive.

This clone was recorded a few times. This chain connects TRBV10-3 to TRBJ1-2, with 8 bases lining up with TRBD1. This CDR3 has 12 residues. CDR1 ENHRY and CDR2 SYGVKD come from the germline V gene. V dropped 11 bases and J dropped 3; count of bases not matched to a gene: 5. Here the CDR3 reads CASGQGDYGYTF. CDR3 DNA sequence: TGTGCCTCAGGACAGGGAGACTATGGCTACACCTTC.

Points on this clone: Other DNA sequences in the sample encode the same CDR3. The chain has TRBV6-1 and TRBJ1-4; possible D gene TRBD1, 5 bases. The CDR3 totals 19 residues. CDR1 MNHNS and CDR2 SASEGT come from the germline V gene. V was trimmed by 2 bases and J by 4 bases, leaving 23 bases between them. DNA of the CDR3: TGTGCCAGCAGTGAATCCCGGTCCCGGTGGGGCTTCAATAATGAAAAACTGTTTTTT. Translating it yields CASSESRSRWGFNNEKLFF.

CDR3 loop: CAWIRGTPGSPLHF. DNA of the CDR3: TGTGCCTGGATTCGGGGGACCCCAGGGTCACCCCTCCACTTT. This sequence joins TRBV30 and TRBJ1-6; D might be TRBD1 (5 bases). The CDR3 is made up of 14 amino acids. Trimming stripped 4 bases from V and 10 bases from J, with 17 bases between. Per the germline V gene, CDR1 is GTSNPN and CDR2 is SVGIG (reference sequence).

This clone has a single count. This sample also contains other DNA sequences that code for the same CDR3. The chain is built from TRBV30 and TRBJ1-2; 11 bases line up with TRBD1. This CDR3 contains 12 residues. Germline V gives CDR1 GTSNPN, CDR2 SVGIG (reference sequence). V shed 8 bases, J shed 8 bases, and the junction held 7 bases outside the gene matches. In DNA, the CDR3 is TGTGCCAGAGGACAGGGGGCAGGCGGCTACACCTTC. Protein: CARGQGAGGYTF. The whole variable domain, filled in from reference TRBV30 and TRBJ1-2, reads SQTIHQWPATLVQPVGSPLSLECTVEGTSNPNLYWYRQAAGRGLQLLFYSVGIGQISSEVPQNLSASRPQDRQFILSSKKLLLSDSGFYLCARGQGAGGYTFGSGTRLTVV.

The V and J genes are TRBV27 and TRBJ2-6; no clear D. This CDR3 region has 15 residues. CDR1 is MNHEY, CDR2 SMNVEV, per germline (reference sequence). Trimming removed 4 bases at V and 0 bases at J, with 7 bases between. CDR3 amino acids: CASSYSLSGANVLTF. As DNA, the CDR3 is TGTGCCAGCAGTTACTCACTCTCTGGGGCCAACGTCCTGACTTTC.

The rearrangement uses TRBV4-3 and TRBJ1-1, with D perhaps matching TRBD1 (6 bases). Trimming left V 3 bases short and J 8 bases short, with 10 bases between. This CDR3 comprises 12 residues. The V gene's germline CDR1 is LGHNA and CDR2 YSLEER. CDR3 amino acids: CASSHQQGEAFF. In DNA form, the CDR3 reads TGCGCCAGCAGCCACCAACAGGGAGAAGCTTTCTTT.

This clone came up once. CDR3 region: CASERVTAQHF. The CDR3 region has the DNA TGTGCCAGCGAACGGGTAACGGCCCAGCATTTT. The chain uses TRBV6-4 and TRBJ1-5; no firm D call. Germline V gives CDR1 MRHNA, CDR2 SNTAGT. This CDR3 comprises 11 residues. Trimming shortened V by 8 bases and J by 11 bases, and 13 bases separated the two germline ends.

This chain connects TRBV7-2 to TRBJ2-2; D not resolved. The CDR3 sequence is 13 residues long. V lost 5 bases and J 6 bases, leaving 10 bases between the germline ends. CDR1 and CDR2 (germline): SGHTA, FQGNSA. The CDR3 is CASSTDSAGELFF. The CDR3 coding sequence is TGTGCCAGCAGCACTGATTCTGCCGGGGAGCTGTTTTTT.

V and J are TRBV4-2 and TRBJ2-1; 9 bases agree with TRBD2. V lost 3 bases to trimming and J lost 2 bases; unmatched junction nucleotides: 5. This CDR3 comprises 16 residues. Germline-derived CDR1 and CDR2 are LGHNA and YNFKEQ. The CDR3 is CASSHASGGPYNEQFF. CDR3 DNA: TGTGCCAGCAGCCACGCCAGCGGGGGGCCCTACAATGAGCAGTTCTTC.

This chain connects TRBV9 to TRBJ2-5; 11 bases map to TRBD2. The CDR3 sequence is 16 residues long. The J segment lost 5 bases and the V segment lost 4 bases, leaving 10 bases of the junction unmatched. CDR1 is SGDLS and CDR2 is YYNGEE in the germline V gene. The CDR3: CASSHSLAGGEETQYF. The DNA of the CDR3 is TGTGCCAGCAGCCACTCGTTAGCGGGGGGGGAGGAGACCCAGTACTTC. The full variable domain, rest sourced from reference TRBV9 and TRBJ2-5, is DSGVTQTPKHLITATGQRVTLRCSPRSGDLSVYWYQQSLDQGLQFLIQYYNGEERAKGNILERFSAQQFPDLHSELNLSSLELGDSALYFCASSHSLAGGEETQYFGPGTRLLVL.

This sequence joins TRBV7-2 and TRBJ1-1; a weak D match, TRBD1 (6 bases). Germline V gene sequence: CDR1 SGHTA, CDR2 FQGNSA. The germline V and J ends were trimmed by 5 bases and 8 bases, with 24 bases remaining between them. CDR3 length equals 16 residues. CDR3 loop: CASSLAIGTRDREAFF. The CDR3, as DNA: TGTGCCAGCAGCCTCGCGATCGGGACGCGAGACAGGGAAGCTTTCTTT.

This clone was seen only once. The chain is built from TRBV27 and TRBJ1-6; 7 positions match TRBD1. The germline CDR1 and CDR2 sequences are MNHEY and SMNVEV (reference sequence). J gave up 2 bases and V 7 bases, and 5 bases lay outside the gene matches. The CDR3 length is 15 residues. The CDR3 coding sequence is TGTGCCAGCACCCCGACAGGGACCTATAATTCACCCCTCCACTTT. This encodes CASTPTGTYNSPLHF.

The chain joins TRBV11-1 to TRBJ1-2, with D perhaps matching TRBD1 (6 bases). Trimming cost V 5 bases and J 2 bases, with 12 bases left between them. Per the germline V gene, CDR1 is SGHAT and CDR2 is FQDESV (reference sequence). This CDR3 spans 14 amino acids. The CDR3 DNA is TGTGCCAGCAGCGGGATGGGACACAACTATGGCTACACCTTC. It translates to CASSGMGHNYGYTF.

The V gene is TRBV6-5, the J gene TRBJ2-1, with 11 bases lining up with TRBD1. The V gene end was trimmed by 5 bases and the J gene end by 2 bases; junction bases not matched to a gene: 2. Germline lookup yields CDR1 MNHEY and CDR2 SVGAGI. The CDR3 totals 15 residues. The CDR3 region is CASSGTGGAYNEQFF. Here the CDR3 DNA reads TGTGCCAGCAGTGGGACAGGGGGGGCCTACAATGAGCAGTTCTTC.

This rearrangement joins TRBV6-6 to TRBJ1-2, with a tentative D call TRBD1 (5 bases). Trimming removed 2 bases at V and 4 bases at J, with 11 bases between. The CDR3 has 14 residues. Per germline, CDR1 MNHNY and CDR2 SVGAGI (reference sequence). The CDR3 DNA is TGTGCCAGCAGTTACGGTGAAGGGGCCTATGGCTACACCTTC. Its protein product is CASSYGEGAYGYTF.

The chain has TRBV7-2 and TRBJ1-1; 7 bases map to TRBD1. J lost 3 bases, V lost 8 bases, and 9 bases had no gene match. Germline values: CDR1 SGHTA, CDR2 FQGNSA. CDR3 length equals 14 residues. For the CDR3, the DNA is TGTGCCAGCTTCGCCGACAGGGCTTACACTGAAGCTTTCTTT. It encodes CASFADRAYTEAFF.

This clone turned up a few times. The chain combines TRBV6-6 with TRBJ2-7; no firm D call. Germline CDR1 and CDR2: MNHNY and SVGAGI (reference sequence). The V end was cut by 2 bases, the J end by 0 bases, with 11 bases between. The CDR3 consists of 15 residues. CDR3 in amino acids: CASSYDFQGSYEQYF. As DNA, the CDR3 is TGTGCCAGCAGTTACGACTTCCAAGGCTCCTACGAGCAGTACTTC.

This clone was counted ten times or more. The chain employs TRBV6-5 and TRBJ2-7; 9 bases match TRBD2. The trim removed 2 bases at V and 2 bases at J, leaving 4 bases unmatched. The CDR3 runs to 15 residues. Per germline, CDR1 MNHEY and CDR2 SVGAGI. The CDR3 loop reads CASSYGAGGAYEQYF. The CDR3 DNA is TGTGCCAGCAGTTACGGGGCGGGGGGGGCCTACGAGCAGTACTTC.

This clone showed up just a few times. CDR3 in DNA: TGCGCCAGCAGGGGCCAGTACGACAGCTCCTACGAGCAGTACTTC. The encoded protein is CASRGQYDSSYEQYF. The chain has TRBV4-3 and TRBJ2-7; D perhaps matches TRBD1 (5 bases). V lost 6 bases, J lost 0 bases, and 15 bases lay in between. The CDR3 is 15 residues long. Germline lookup yields CDR1 LGHNA and CDR2 YSLEER.

This rearrangement joins TRBV6-6 to TRBJ2-3; TRBD2 matches 11 bases. In germline, CDR1 is MNHNY, CDR2 SVGAGI (reference sequence). CDR3 length: 15 amino acids. Trimming removed 5 bases from V and 6 bases from J; junction bases left unmatched: 7. Written as DNA, the CDR3 is TGTGCCAGCAGTAATAGCGGGGGGGCCGGGGATACGCAGTATTTT. Translation: CASSNSGGAGDTQYF.

CDR3 nucleotide sequence: TGTGCCATCAGTACCCACCGGGGGGCAGGGGACGAGCAGTACTTC. Its protein product is CAISTHRGAGDEQYF. The rearrangement joins TRBV10-3 to TRBJ2-7, with D possibly TRBD2 on 7 matching bases. Per the germline V gene, CDR1 is ENHRY and CDR2 is SYGVKD. V lost 5 bases and J lost 5, with 19 bases in between. The CDR3 covers 15 residues.

Comments on this clone: One end of the junction is discordant with germline, which a read error may explain. The CDR3 loop reads CASSLQGIDHGYPF. CDR3 nucleotide sequence: TGCGCCAGCAGCTTACAGGGGATTGATCATGGCTACCCCTTC. V gene TRBV5-1 combines with J gene TRBJ1-2, with 7 bases matching TRBD1. CDR1 is SGHRS and CDR2 is YFSETQ in the germline V gene. This CDR3 has 14 amino acids.

This chain uses TRBV7-2 with TRBJ1-1; maybe TRBD1 (6 bases). The CDR3 runs 16 residues. Trimming removed 4 bases from V and 0 bases from J, with 15 bases in between. Germline V gene lookup returns CDR1 SGHTA and CDR2 FQGNSA. The CDR3 loop is CASSSAPRTVNTEAFF. DNA for the CDR3: TGTGCCAGCAGCTCGGCCCCGCGGACAGTGAACACTGAAGCTTTCTTT.

The CDR3: CASSQVDSSRGNTIYF. Written as DNA, the CDR3 is TGCGCCAGCAGCCAAGTGGACTCTTCGAGGGGAAACACCATATATTTT. The V call is TRBV4-1, the J call TRBJ1-3; D uncertain. Germline assignment: CDR1 MGHRA and CDR2 YSYEKL. The ends were cut back, 1 base at V and 4 bases at J, with 14 bases in the middle. CDR3 length equals 16 residues.

This clone was detected only a few times. The chain employs TRBV6-1 and TRBJ1-1; D is unresolved. Trimming removed 3 bases from V and 10 bases from J, with 15 bases in between. Germline loops: CDR1 MNHNS, CDR2 SASEGT. The CDR3 sequence is 13 residues long. The CDR3: CASSEREKIGAFF. For the CDR3, the DNA is TGTGCCAGCAGTGAGAGAGAGAAGATCGGAGCTTTCTTT.

The J gene is TRBJ2-7, the V gene TRBV5-4; 7 nucleotides agree with TRBD2. Germline CDR1 SGHNT, CDR2 YYREEE (reference sequence). The CDR3 is made up of 15 amino acids. V lost 4 bases, J lost 3 bases, and 10 bases stayed unmatched. Here the CDR3 reads CASSMSGRGSYEQYF. As DNA, the CDR3 is TGTGCCAGCAGCATGTCTGGGCGGGGGAGCTACGAGCAGTACTTC. Drawing the rest from reference TRBV5-4 and TRBJ2-7, the complete variable domain is ETGVTQSPTHLIKTRGQQVTLRCSSQSGHNTVSWYQQALGQGPQFIFQYYREEENGRGNFPPRFSGLQFPNYSSELNVNALELDDSALYLCASSMSGRGSYEQYFGPGTRLTVT.

CDR3 residues: CASSLMVSSGNTIYF. CDR3 sequence (DNA): TGTGCCAGCAGCTTAATGGTGAGCTCTGGAAACACCATATATTTT. This chain connects TRBV7-9 to TRBJ1-3, with D hard to call. This CDR3 region has 15 residues. The V end lost 2 bases, the J end lost 0 bases, and 8 bases lay between the germline ends. Germline V gives CDR1 SEHNR, CDR2 FQNEAQ (reference sequence). Looking up the rest from reference TRBV7-9 and TRBJ1-3 gives the full variable domain: DTGVSQNPRHKITKRGQNVTFRCDPISEHNRLYWYRQTLGQGPEFLTYFQNEAQLEKSRLLSDRFSAERPKGSFSTLEIQRTEQGDSAMYLCASSLMVSSGNTIYFGEGSWLTVV.

The V call is TRBV7-6, the J call TRBJ1-1; the D gene is possibly TRBD1 (5 bases). V lost 1 base to trimming and J lost 1 base, with 10 bases between them. The CDR3 runs 15 residues. The germline V gene has CDR1 SGHVS and CDR2 FNYEAQ. The CDR3 bases are TGTGCCAGCAGCTTAGGGGGAGGGACGAACACTGAAGCTTTCTTT. Amino acids: CASSLGGGTNTEAFF.

J is TRBJ1-1 and V is TRBV29-1, with D possibly being TRBD1 (6 bases). Trimming shortened V by 7 bases and J by 0 bases, and 18 bases separated the two germline ends. Germline V gene data show CDR1 as SQVTM and CDR2 as ANQGSEA. The length of the CDR3 is 15 residues. The DNA for the CDR3 is TGCAGCGGACGGGGACACTCGGGCATGAACACTGAAGCTTTCTTT. Translation gives CSGRGHSGMNTEAFF.

This chain links TRBV5-1 with TRBJ1-2; the match to TRBD1 covers 8 bases. Germline CDR1 reads SGHRS; CDR2 reads YFSETQ. The length of the CDR3 is 15 residues. J gave up 4 bases and V 3 bases, and 8 bases lay outside the gene matches. The CDR3 loop is CASSSQGGGSYGYTF. The DNA of the CDR3 is TGCGCCAGCAGCTCACAGGGGGGGGGCAGCTATGGCTACACCTTC.